One and the same sample provided the 27 T cell receptor beta chains below, sequenced in a study of blood T cell repertoires in COVID-19. Clones were read by immunoSEQ multiplex PCR, and TCRdb kept only the in-frame ones, dropping some. This table holds around 240,000 clones, approximately 86% found once. Material: peripheral blood. The receptors were sampled from a woman under 40 who had recovered from COVID-19.

This clone was seen only a few times. Written as DNA, the CDR3 is TGTGCCAGCAGCCTAGGGTGGGGCCCCGACTATGGCTACACCTTC. Translation: CASSLGWGPDYGYTF. V gene TRBV4-2 combines with J gene TRBJ1-2, with a tentative D call TRBD1 (5 bases). V was trimmed by 4 bases and J by 3 bases, leaving 15 bases between them. CDR1 and CDR2 from the germline V gene are LGHNA and YNFKEQ. The CDR3 has 15 residues.

CDR3: CAWNDSGARKQYF. Here the CDR3 DNA reads TGTGCCTGGAATGATAGCGGGGCCCGTAAGCAGTACTTC. The chain carries TRBV30 and TRBJ2-7; 8 bases are shared with TRBD2. CDR3 length equals 13 residues. Looked up from germline, CDR1 is GTSNPN and CDR2 is SVGIG (reference sequence). The trim removed 4 bases at V and 8 bases at J, leaving 10 bases unmatched.

This sequence joins TRBV23-1 and TRBJ2-5; 9 bases match TRBD2. TRBV23-1 is sorted into the ORF group, with uncertain function. The CDR3 totals 17 residues. The V and J ends lost 6 bases and 0 bases, in that order; junction bases with no gene match: 11. The CDR3 region is CASSNSGGQGYQETQYF. In nucleotides, the CDR3 is TGCGCCAGCAGCAATAGCGGGGGCCAAGGCTACCAAGAGACCCAGTACTTC.

This clone was found once. J is TRBJ1-5 and V is TRBV6-4; TRBD1 agrees at 7 bases. CDR3 size: 14 residues. V dropped 4 bases and J dropped 7; count of bases not matched to a gene: 7. CDR1 and CDR2 from the germline V gene are MRHNA and SNTAGT. This CDR3 reads CASSGTGEDQPQHF. DNA for the CDR3: TGTGCCAGCAGTGGTACAGGGGAGGACCAGCCCCAGCATTTT.

The chain employs TRBV18 and TRBJ2-1; 7 nucleotides align to TRBD1. V lost 3 bases, J lost 3 bases, and 5 bases stayed unmatched. The CDR3 covers 15 residues. From germline, CDR1 is KGHSH and CDR2 LQKENI. The CDR3 region is CASSPPGQSYNEQFF. The CDR3 DNA is TGTGCCAGCTCACCCCCGGGACAGAGCTACAATGAGCAGTTCTTC.

The CDR3 protein is CASRPDRVAGNTIYF. CDR3 sequence (DNA): TGTGCCAGCAGGCCCGACAGGGTAGCTGGAAACACCATATATTTT. This sequence joins TRBV2 and TRBJ1-3, with TRBD1 identical over 7 bases. V was pared by 6 bases and J by 2 bases, with 7 bases of the junction left unmatched. The CDR3 sequence is 15 residues long. The germline gives CDR1 SNHLY, CDR2 FYNNEI.

This chain connects TRBV7-3 to TRBJ2-2, with 7 positions matching TRBD1. This CDR3 spans 16 amino acids. Losses at the gene ends were 2 bases for V and 3 bases for J; bases not matched to a gene: 6. Germline CDR1 reads SGHTA; CDR2 reads FQGTGA. This CDR3 is CASSLERTGHTGELFF. The CDR3 nucleotides are TGTGCCAGCAGCTTAGAAAGGACAGGCCACACCGGGGAGCTGTTTTTT.

The chain is built from TRBV2 and TRBJ1-2; D is unclear. CDR1 is SNHLY and CDR2 is FYNNEI in the germline V gene. V lost 2 bases and J lost 2, with 9 bases in between. CDR3 length: 14 residues. In nucleotides, the CDR3 is TGTGCCAGCAGTGAAATGGCCAGGAACTATGGCTACACCTTC. The encoded protein is CASSEMARNYGYTF.

CDR3: CASSYPIGGANTEAFF. CDR3 nucleotide sequence: TGTGCCAGCAGTTACCCAATAGGGGGGGCGAACACTGAAGCTTTCTTT. This chain joins TRBV6-2 or TRBV6-3 and TRBJ1-1; the D gene is possibly TRBD1 (6 bases). Trimming took off 2 bases at V and 1 base at J, with 14 bases between the two ends. CDR1 is MNHEY and CDR2 is SVGEGT in the germline V gene. The CDR3 contains 16 residues.

The chain combines TRBV5-1 with TRBJ2-7; tentative D call: TRBD1 (6 bases). This CDR3 region has 13 residues. V lost 5 bases and J lost 2, with 11 bases in between. Per germline, CDR1 SGHRS and CDR2 YFSETQ. The DNA for the CDR3 is TGCGCCAGCAGTTGGGACACCACCTACGAGCAGTACTTC. It is translated as CASSWDTTYEQYF.

This clone was observed once. The chain combines TRBV18 with TRBJ1-1; possible D gene TRBD1, 5 bases. Per germline, CDR1 KGHSH and CDR2 LQKENI. This CDR3 spans 15 amino acids. With 0 bases removed from V and 1 base from J, the gap between germline ends came to 9 bases. The CDR3, as DNA: TGTGCCAGCTCACCACCCGACAGATCGAACACTGAAGCTTTCTTT. The encoded protein is CASSPPDRSNTEAFF.

CDR3 sequence (DNA): TGTGCCAGCAGTGAACGAACAGAGCTACAAGAGACCCAGTACTTC. It yields the protein CASSERTELQETQYF. J is TRBJ2-5 and V is TRBV2; D is uncertain. V dropped 2 bases and J dropped 2 bases, with 12 bases sitting between them. This CDR3 region has 15 residues. Looked up from germline, CDR1 is SNHLY and CDR2 is FYNNEI.

This chain joins TRBV21-1 and TRBJ1-1; the D call in the table, TRBD1, was not verified against the DNA. TRBV21-1 is described as a pseudogene. The CDR3 covers 12 residues. In DNA form, the CDR3 reads TGTGTCACCGGCACAGGTAACACTGAAGCTTTCTTT. Encoded protein: CVTGTGNTEAFF.

The V gene is TRBV6-2 or TRBV6-3, the J gene TRBJ2-1; 8 positions match TRBD2. The germline CDR1 and CDR2 sequences are MNHEY and SVGEGT. The J segment lost 5 bases and the V segment lost 6 bases, leaving 30 bases of the junction unmatched. The CDR3 contains 22 residues. CDR3 nucleotide sequence: TGTGCCAGCAGCCTCTCTTGGCGGGGGGTCCGCATCACCCCACTAACTGACAATGAGCAGTTCTTC. It is translated as CASSLSWRGVRITPLTDNEQFF.

The chain has TRBV6-5 and TRBJ2-3; 8 positions agree with TRBD2. V trimming: 4 bases; J trimming: 5 bases; junction bases outside the gene matches: 8. This CDR3 contains 15 residues. Germline V lookup: CDR1 MNHEY, CDR2 SVGAGI. CDR3 nucleotide sequence: TGTGCCAGCAGTTCCGCGGGGGGAGTAGGAGATACGCAGTATTTT. This encodes CASSSAGGVGDTQYF.

The rearrangement links TRBV6-5 to TRBJ2-1; 10 bases are shared with TRBD2. From germline, CDR1 is MNHEY and CDR2 SVGAGI. The CDR3 runs 16 residues. Trimming cost V 0 bases and J 7 bases; bases outside gene matches: 6. CDR3 in amino acids: CASSYSSGGAGNEQFF. The DNA of the CDR3 is TGTGCCAGCAGTTACTCCAGCGGGGGGGCCGGTAATGAGCAGTTCTTC.

This chain uses TRBV9 with TRBJ2-5, with 11 bases aligning to TRBD1. This CDR3 has 15 residues. V gave up 4 bases and J gave up 8 bases; unmatched junction bases: 10. Germline-derived CDR1 and CDR2 are SGDLS and YYNGEE. The CDR3 nucleotides are TGTGCCAGCAGCCTGGGGTGGGACAGGGGGAATACCCAGTACTTC. This gives the protein CASSLGWDRGNTQYF.

The V gene is TRBV25-1, the J gene TRBJ2-7; 12 bases line up with TRBD2. J gave up 6 bases and V 6 bases, and 6 bases lay outside the gene matches. The CDR3 is made up of 14 amino acids. Germline-derived CDR1 and CDR2 are MGHDK and SYGVNS. CDR3 residues: CASRTSGGTSEQYF. The CDR3 DNA sequence: TGTGCCAGCAGAACTAGCGGGGGGACCTCCGAGCAGTACTTC.

The genes are TRBV3-1 (or the pseudogene TRBV3-2) and TRBJ2-5; 12 bases are a match to TRBD2. Germline CDR1 LGHDT, CDR2 YNNKEL (reference sequence). The CDR3 sequence is 15 residues long. J gave up 4 bases and V 5 bases, and 5 bases lay outside the gene matches. CDR3 residues: CASSSSGGAVETQYF. In DNA, the CDR3 is TGTGCCAGCAGCTCTAGCGGGGGGGCCGTAGAGACCCAGTACTTC.

This sequence joins TRBV5-1 and TRBJ2-7; perhaps TRBD2 as D (6 bases). Looked up from germline, CDR1 is SGHRS and CDR2 is YFSETQ. V was pared by 1 base and J by 1 base, with 15 bases between. This CDR3 region has 16 residues. CDR3 in DNA: TGCGCCAGCAGCTTGAGTCCGGGACGGGGGTCCTACGAGCAGTACTTC. Its protein product is CASSLSPGRGSYEQYF.

Of note for this clone: Other DNA sequences of this sample code for an identical CDR3. The chain combines TRBV5-6 with TRBJ2-7; TRBD1 aligns across 11 bases. The CDR3 sequence is 14 residues long. Trimming removed 3 bases from V and 4 bases from J; junction bases left unmatched: 3. In germline, CDR1 is SGHDT, CDR2 YYEEEE. CDR3 residues: CASSSDRGQYEQYF. CDR3 coding DNA: TGTGCCAGCAGCTCGGACAGGGGGCAATACGAGCAGTACTTC.

This clone appeared once. The CDR3 sequence is CASSPTGGASNQPQHF. CDR3 coding DNA: TGTGCCAGCTCACCCACCGGGGGGGCTTCCAATCAGCCCCAGCATTTT. This rearrangement joins TRBV18 to TRBJ1-5; a weak D match, TRBD1 (6 bases). The V end lost 3 bases, the J end lost 3 bases, and 15 bases lay between the germline ends. CDR1 is KGHSH and CDR2 is LQKENI in the germline V gene. The CDR3 loop spans 16 amino acids.

This clone has just one count. This chain links TRBV19 with TRBJ1-5, with TRBD1 identical over 7 bases. The V segment lost 9 bases and the J segment 5 bases; nucleotides outside the gene matches: 4. This CDR3 comprises 12 residues. The germline V gene encodes CDR1 LNHDA and CDR2 SQIVND (reference sequence). For the CDR3, the DNA is TGTGCCAGCCGAGACAGGGATCAGCCCCAGCATTTT. This gives the protein CASRDRDQPQHF. Full variable domain (remainder filled in from reference TRBV19 and TRBJ1-5): DGGITQSPKYLFRKEGQNVTLSCEQNLNHDAMYWYRQDPGQGLRLIYYSQIVNDFQKGDIAEGYSVSREKKESFPLTVTSAQKNPTAFYLCASRDRDQPQHFGDGTRLSIL.

The chain recombines TRBV27 with TRBJ2-7, with TRBD2 as a possible D gene (5 bases). The CDR3 is 16 residues long. Trimming pared 0 bases from V and 2 bases from J, leaving 14 bases between. CDR1 is MNHEY and CDR2 is SMNVEV in the germline V gene (reference sequence). CDR3 in DNA: TGTGCCAGCAGTTTATCTTTTAACACGGGGACCTACGAGCAGTACTTC. It translates to CASSLSFNTGTYEQYF.

The gene calls are TRBV2 and TRBJ1-2; unclear D gene. The CDR3 is 15 amino acids. Trimming took 3 bases from V and 3 from J, leaving 14 bases between them. The germline V gene has CDR1 SNHLY and CDR2 FYNNEI. CDR3 sequence reads: CASSEQQSFYYGYTF. The CDR3 DNA is TGTGCCAGCAGTGAGCAACAGTCCTTCTACTATGGCTACACCTTC.

This clone was seen a handful of times. As DNA, the CDR3 is TGTGCCAGCAGTAGCGGGGGGTCAGATACGCAGTATTTT. This encodes CASSSGGSDTQYF. This chain uses TRBV2 with TRBJ2-3, with 9 nucleotides matching TRBD2. Germline trimming cut 5 bases from V and 4 bases from J; bases unmatched to any gene: 1. The CDR3 is made up of 13 amino acids. The germline V gene has CDR1 SNHLY and CDR2 FYNNEI.

CDR3: CASSQGGETQYF. DNA for the CDR3: TGTGCCAGCAGCCAAGGCGGAGAGACCCAGTACTTC. The genes are TRBV3-1 (or the pseudogene TRBV3-2) and TRBJ2-5; no reliable D call. This CDR3 is built from 12 residues. Per the germline V gene, CDR1 is LGHDT and CDR2 is YNNKEL (reference sequence). The germline V and J ends were trimmed by 1 base and 4 bases, with 4 bases remaining between them.